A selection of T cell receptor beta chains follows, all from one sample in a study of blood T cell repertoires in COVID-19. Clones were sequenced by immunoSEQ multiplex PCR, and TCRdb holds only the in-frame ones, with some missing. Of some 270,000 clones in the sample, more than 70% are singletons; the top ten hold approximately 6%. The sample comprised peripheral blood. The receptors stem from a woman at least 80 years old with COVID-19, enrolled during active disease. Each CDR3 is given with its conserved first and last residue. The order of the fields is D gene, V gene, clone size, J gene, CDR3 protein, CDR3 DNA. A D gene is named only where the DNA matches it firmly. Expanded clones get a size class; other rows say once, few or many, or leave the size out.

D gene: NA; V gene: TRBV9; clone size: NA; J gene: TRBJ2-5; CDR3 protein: CASSVTGQETQYF; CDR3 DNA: TGTGCCAGCAGCGTTACAGGGCAAGAGACCCAGTACTTC
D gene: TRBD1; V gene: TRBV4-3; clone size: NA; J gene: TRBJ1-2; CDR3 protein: CASSQDGTGGFGYTF; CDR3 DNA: TGCGCCAGCAGCCAAGATGGGACAGGGGGATTTGGCTACACCTTC
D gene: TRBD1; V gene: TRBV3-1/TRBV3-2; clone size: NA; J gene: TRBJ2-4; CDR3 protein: CASSQVDRVLGKNIQYF; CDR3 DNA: TGTGCCAGCAGCCAAGTGGACAGGGTGTTGGGCAAAAACATTCAGTACTTC
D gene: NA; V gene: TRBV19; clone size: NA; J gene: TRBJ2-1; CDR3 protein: CASSMSRDFSNEQFF; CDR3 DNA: TGTGCCAGTAGTATGAGTAGGGACTTTTCGAATGAGCAGTTCTTC
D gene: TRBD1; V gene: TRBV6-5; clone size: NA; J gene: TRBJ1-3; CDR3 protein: CASREPGGAGNTIYF; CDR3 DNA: TGTGCCAGCAGGGAGCCAGGGGGCGCTGGAAACACCATATATTTT
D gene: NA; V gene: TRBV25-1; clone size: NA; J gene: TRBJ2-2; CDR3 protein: CASSEWTRGPRGELFF; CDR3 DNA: TGTGCCAGCAGTGAATGGACTCGAGGACCACGGGGGGAGCTGTTTTTT
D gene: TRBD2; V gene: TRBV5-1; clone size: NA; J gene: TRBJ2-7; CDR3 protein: CASSLNGGTSFGEQYF; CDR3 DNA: TGCGCCAGCAGCTTGAATGGAGGGACTAGCTTCGGCGAGCAGTACTTC
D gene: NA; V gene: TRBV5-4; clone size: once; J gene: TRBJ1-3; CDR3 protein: CASSLGLSGGNTIYF; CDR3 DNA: TGTGCCAGCAGCTTGGGTCTCTCGGGAGGAAACACCATATATTTT
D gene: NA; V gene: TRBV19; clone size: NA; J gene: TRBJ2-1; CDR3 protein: CASSSFSTESSYNEQFF; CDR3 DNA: TGTGCCAGTAGTTCATTCTCGACGGAGAGCTCCTACAATGAGCAGTTCTTC
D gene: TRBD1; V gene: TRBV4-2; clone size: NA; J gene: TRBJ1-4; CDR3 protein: CASSQTTGGASEKLFF; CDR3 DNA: TGTGCCAGCAGCCAAACTACAGGGGGCGCATCTGAAAAACTGTTTTTT
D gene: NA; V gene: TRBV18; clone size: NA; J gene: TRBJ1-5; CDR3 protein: CASSPGGSAYSNQPQHF; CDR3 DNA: TGTGCCAGCTCACCAGGTGGCAGCGCCTATAGCAATCAGCCCCAGCATTTT
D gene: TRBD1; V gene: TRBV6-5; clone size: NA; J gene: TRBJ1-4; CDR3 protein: CASRRDRGEKLFF; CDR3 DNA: TGTGCCAGCAGACGGGACAGGGGTGAAAAACTGTTTTTT
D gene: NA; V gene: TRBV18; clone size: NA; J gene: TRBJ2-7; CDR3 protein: CASSPYSGETSYEQYF; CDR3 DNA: TGTGCCAGCTCACCATACTCTGGGGAGACCTCCTACGAGCAGTACTTC
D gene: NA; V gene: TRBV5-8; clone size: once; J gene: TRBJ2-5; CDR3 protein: CASSLWRGGMETQYF; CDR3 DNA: TGTGCCAGCAGCTTGTGGAGAGGGGGAATGGAGACCCAGTACTTC
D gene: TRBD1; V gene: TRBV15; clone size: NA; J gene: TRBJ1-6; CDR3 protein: CATSVGSPGGGSPLHF; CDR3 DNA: TGTGCCACCAGTGTTGGGTCCCCAGGGGGAGGTTCACCCCTCCACTTT
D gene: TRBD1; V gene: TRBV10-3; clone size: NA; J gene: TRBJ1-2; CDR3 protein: CAISERAGGQGYTF; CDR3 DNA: TGTGCCATCAGTGAGAGAGCAGGGGGTCAAGGCTACACCTTC
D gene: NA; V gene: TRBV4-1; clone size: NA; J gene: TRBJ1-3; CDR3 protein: CASSQDRVSFSGNTIYF; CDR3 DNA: TGCGCCAGCAGCCAAGATCGGGTCTCCTTCTCTGGAAACACCATATATTTT
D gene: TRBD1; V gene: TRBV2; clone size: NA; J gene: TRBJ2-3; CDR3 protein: CASRTPGQGAVDTQYF; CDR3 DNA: TGTGCCAGCAGAACCCCGGGACAGGGGGCTGTAGATACGCAGTATTTT
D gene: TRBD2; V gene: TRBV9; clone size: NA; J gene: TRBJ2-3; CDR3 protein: CASSVEVAGGADTQYF; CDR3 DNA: TGTGCCAGCAGCGTAGAGGTAGCGGGGGGGGCAGATACGCAGTATTTT
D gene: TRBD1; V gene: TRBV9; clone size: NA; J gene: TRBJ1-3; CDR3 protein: CASSGQGAGGNTIYF; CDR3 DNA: TGTGCCAGCAGCGGACAGGGGGCCGGAGGAAACACCATATATTTT
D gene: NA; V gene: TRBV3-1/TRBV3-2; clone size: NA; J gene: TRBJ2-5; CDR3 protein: CASTHTLSERTQGETQYF; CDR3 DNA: TGTGCCAGCACCCACACCCTATCCGAGCGTACCCAGGGAGAGACCCAGTACTTC
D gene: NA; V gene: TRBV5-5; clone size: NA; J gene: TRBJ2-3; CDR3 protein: CASLDQGSGDTQYF; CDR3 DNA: TGTGCCAGCCTAGACCAGGGGTCTGGGGATACGCAGTATTTT
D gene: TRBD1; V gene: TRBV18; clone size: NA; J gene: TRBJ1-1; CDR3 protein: CASLEDRGKAFF; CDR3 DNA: TGTGCCAGCCTAGAGGACAGGGGGAAAGCTTTCTTT
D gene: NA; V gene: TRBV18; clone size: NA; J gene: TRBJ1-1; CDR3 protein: CASSPNTGPTEAFF; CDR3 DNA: TGTGCCAGCTCACCAAATACAGGGCCCACTGAAGCTTTCTTT
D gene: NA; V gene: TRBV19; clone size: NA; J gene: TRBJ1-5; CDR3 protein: CASVLAVGRQPQHF; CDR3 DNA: TGTGCTAGTGTTCTTGCTGTGGGCAGACAGCCCCAGCATTTT
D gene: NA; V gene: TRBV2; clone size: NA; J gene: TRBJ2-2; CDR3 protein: CASLRTINTGELFF; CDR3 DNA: TGTGCCAGCCTGAGAACTATTAACACCGGGGAGCTGTTTTTT
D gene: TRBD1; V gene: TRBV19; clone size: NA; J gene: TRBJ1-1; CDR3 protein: CASKTTGVNTEAFF; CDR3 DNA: TGTGCCAGTAAGACGACAGGGGTGAACACTGAAGCTTTCTTT
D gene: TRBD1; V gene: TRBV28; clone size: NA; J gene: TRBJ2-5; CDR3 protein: CASSSGTGLIETQYF; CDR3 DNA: TGTGCCAGCAGTTCCGGGACAGGGTTGATAGAGACCCAGTACTTC
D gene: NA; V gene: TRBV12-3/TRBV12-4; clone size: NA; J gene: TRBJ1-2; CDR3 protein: CASGEGSAYGYTF; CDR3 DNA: TGTGCCAGCGGCGAAGGGAGCGCGTATGGCTACACCTTC
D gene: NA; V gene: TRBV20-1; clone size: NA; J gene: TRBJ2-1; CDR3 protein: CSARDSAAWFF; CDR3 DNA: TGCAGTGCTAGAGATTCTGCGGCATGGTTCTTC
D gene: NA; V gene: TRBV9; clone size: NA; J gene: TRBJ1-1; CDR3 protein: CASSGSGGRGTEAFF; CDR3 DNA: TGTGCCAGCAGCGGGAGTGGGGGAAGGGGGACTGAAGCTTTCTTT
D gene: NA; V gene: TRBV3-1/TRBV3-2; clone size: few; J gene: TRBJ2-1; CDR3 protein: CASTHGREQFF; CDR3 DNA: TGTGCCAGCACCCATGGGAGGGAGCAGTTCTTC
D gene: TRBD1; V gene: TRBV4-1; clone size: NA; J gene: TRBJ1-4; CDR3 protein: CASSTRTGDEKLFF; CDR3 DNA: TGCGCCAGCAGCACCCGGACAGGGGATGAAAAACTGTTTTTT
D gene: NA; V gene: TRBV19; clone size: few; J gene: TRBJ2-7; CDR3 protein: CASSISQGNEQYF; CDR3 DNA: TGTGCCAGTAGTATTTCACAGGGTAACGAGCAGTACTTC
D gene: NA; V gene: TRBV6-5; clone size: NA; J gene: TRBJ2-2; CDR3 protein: CASSYSARGTGELFF; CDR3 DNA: TGTGCCAGCAGTTACTCGGCACGGGGGACCGGGGAGCTGTTTTTT
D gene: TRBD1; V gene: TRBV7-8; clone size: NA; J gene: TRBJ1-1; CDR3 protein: CASSPGQGVTEAFF; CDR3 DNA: TGTGCCAGCAGCCCGGGACAGGGGGTCACTGAAGCTTTCTTT
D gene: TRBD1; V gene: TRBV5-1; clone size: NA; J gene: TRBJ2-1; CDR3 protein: CASSGQGLPGEQFF; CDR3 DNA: TGCGCCAGCTCCGGACAGGGGCTCCCCGGGGAGCAGTTCTTC
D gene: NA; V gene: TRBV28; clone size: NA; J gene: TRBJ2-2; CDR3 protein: CASSSPTGELFF; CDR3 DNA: TGTGCCAGCAGTTCCCCGACCGGGGAGCTGTTTTTT
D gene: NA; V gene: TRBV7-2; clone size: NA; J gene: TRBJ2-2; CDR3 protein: CASSSPYTGELFF; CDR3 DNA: TGTGCCAGCAGCTCCCCATACACCGGGGAGCTGTTTTTT
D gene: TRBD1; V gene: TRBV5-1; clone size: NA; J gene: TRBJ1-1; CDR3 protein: CASSPSWTGLGTEAFF; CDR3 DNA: TGCGCCAGCAGCCCCTCGTGGACAGGGTTGGGCACTGAAGCTTTCTTT
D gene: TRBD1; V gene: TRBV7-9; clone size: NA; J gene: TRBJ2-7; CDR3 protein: CASSSTRDRVSEQYF; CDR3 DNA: TGTGCCAGCAGCTCGACACGGGACAGGGTGAGCGAGCAGTACTTC
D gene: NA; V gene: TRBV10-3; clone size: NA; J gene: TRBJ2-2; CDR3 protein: CAISESPGGGELFF; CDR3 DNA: TGTGCCATCAGTGAGTCACCAGGTGGCGGGGAGCTGTTTTTT
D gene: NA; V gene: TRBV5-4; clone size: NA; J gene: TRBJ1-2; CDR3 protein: CASSLQGTDGYTF; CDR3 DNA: TGTGCCAGCAGCTTGCAGGGGACGGATGGCTACACCTTC
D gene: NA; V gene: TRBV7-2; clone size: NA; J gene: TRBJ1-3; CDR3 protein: CASSLVAPGENSGNTIYF; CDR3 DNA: TGTGCCAGCAGCTTAGTTGCCCCGGGGGAAAACTCTGGAAACACCATATATTTT
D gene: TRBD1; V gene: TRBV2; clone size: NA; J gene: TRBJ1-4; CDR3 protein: CASSEFGQGKLGEKLFF; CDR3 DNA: TGTGCCAGCAGTGAATTTGGACAGGGGAAGTTGGGTGAAAAACTGTTTTTT